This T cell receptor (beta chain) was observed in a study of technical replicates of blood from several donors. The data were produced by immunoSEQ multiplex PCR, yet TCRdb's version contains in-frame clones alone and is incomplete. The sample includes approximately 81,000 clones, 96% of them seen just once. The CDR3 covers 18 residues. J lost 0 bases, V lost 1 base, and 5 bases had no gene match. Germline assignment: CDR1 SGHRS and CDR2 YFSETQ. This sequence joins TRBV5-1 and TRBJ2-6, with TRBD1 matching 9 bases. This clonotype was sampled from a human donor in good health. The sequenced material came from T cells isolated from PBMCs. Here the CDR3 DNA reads TGCGCCAGCAGCTTGACAGGGGGCGCTTTCTCTGGGGCCAACGTCCTGACTTTC. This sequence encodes CASSLTGGAFSGANVLTF.